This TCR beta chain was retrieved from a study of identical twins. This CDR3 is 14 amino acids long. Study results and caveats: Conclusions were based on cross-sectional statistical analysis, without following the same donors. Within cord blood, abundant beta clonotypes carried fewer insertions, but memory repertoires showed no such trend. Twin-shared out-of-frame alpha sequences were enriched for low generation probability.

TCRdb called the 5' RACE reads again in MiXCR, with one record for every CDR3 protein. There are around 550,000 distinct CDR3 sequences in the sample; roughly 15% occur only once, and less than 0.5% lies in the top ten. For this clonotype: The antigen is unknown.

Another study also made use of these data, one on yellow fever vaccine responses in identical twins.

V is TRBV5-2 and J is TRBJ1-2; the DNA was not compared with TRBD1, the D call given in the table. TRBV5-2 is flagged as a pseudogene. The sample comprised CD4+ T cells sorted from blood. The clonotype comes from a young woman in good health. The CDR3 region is CARGPGLLCYGYTF. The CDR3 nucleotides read TGTGCCAGGGGCCCCGGGCTCCTCTGCTATGGCTACACCTTC.